This T cell receptor beta chain was sequenced during a study of blood T cell repertoires in COVID-19 (dated by TCRdb to about 2020). Context from the whole study: Samples from collaborators originated in the United States, Italy and Spain and spanned both the acute and convalescent phases of COVID-19. Where available, HLA class I and class II types were taken from metadata supplied by the sample provider and were not determined by assay-based typing. The material from the prospective study consisted of cDNA or gDNA derived from T cells, B-cell-depleted T cells, or PBMCs. The repertoires were released in a freely available public database meant as a resource for research on the immune response to SARS-CoV-2. The samples were drawn from two sources: the first 160 participants of the ongoing ImmuneRACE study, and 1,000 to 1,500 subjects contributed by 6 global collaborators. Nearly every sample came with metadata listing a de-identified subject ID, COVID-19 status, age in years and sex. Subjects who had been exposed to COVID-19, were actively infected with it, or had recovered from it provided the deeply sampled blood TCRbeta repertoires that made up the dataset.

In the germline V gene, CDR1 corresponds to KGHSH and CDR2 to LQKENI. There are 13 amino acids in the CDR3, from cysteine to phenylalanine inclusive. Of all the DNA, just the CDR3 is kept, 39 bases in frame from base 1. Trimming leaves V shorter by 10 bases and J shorter by 7 bases, with the junction holding 9 bases beyond the gene matches. Participants in the prospective study were aged roughly 18 to 90 years, lived in under 30 United States geographic areas, and enrolled through a virtual design. Cohort assignment in the prospective study relied on participant-reported clinical history from a screening survey and a study questionnaire. Exposed participants had been in contact with someone with a PCR-confirmed or clinician-diagnosed COVID-19 case within 2 weeks of study entry. In the prospective study, whole blood, serum and a nasopharyngeal or oropharyngeal swab were collected from each participant by mobile phlebotomists. Over a roughly two-month period, participants in the prospective study had the option of providing additional blood draws and questionnaires. Before DNA extraction, prospective study blood samples were shipped either frozen or at room temperature.

Here is what the overall study found, with its caveats: The amount of clinical and demographic metadata varied by source and participant and was provided uncurated.

As to this clone: Its recognized antigen is unknown. Base qualities are not provided; no much larger clone lies one nucleotide away.

The immunoSEQ Assay, a bias-controlled multiplex PCR, was used to amplify TCRbeta CDR3 regions from genomic DNA. As for the original processing: The number of nucleated cells in each sample was estimated from the amplification of reference gene primers within the assay. To quantify the absolute abundance of each unique TCRbeta CDR3 rearrangement, sequence reads were collapsed and filtered. For each sample, productive Simpson clonality was calculated as the square root of Simpson's diversity index over productive rearrangements. TCRdb took over this immuneACCESS table, retaining in-frame rearrangements with V and J assigned. Such tables are incomplete; in checked studies, under half of the missing clones stem from an unresolved V gene, and the remainder is unexplained. That table is the source of V, J and clone size, and D and trimming were worked out from the DNA. The sample yields under 300,000 clones; 70% to 90% were counted once. About 6.2% of the sample is held by the ten biggest clonotypes.

The sample consisted of PBMCs or T cells enriched from blood (not recorded which). This TCR was recovered from a woman aged 45-65 years who had been exposed to COVID-19. The chain links TRBV18 with TRBJ2-3; 9 central bases correspond to TRBD1. The nucleotides read TGTGCCACCTCCCAGGACAGGGGCAATACGCAGTATTTT. This yields the protein CATSQDRGNTQYF.